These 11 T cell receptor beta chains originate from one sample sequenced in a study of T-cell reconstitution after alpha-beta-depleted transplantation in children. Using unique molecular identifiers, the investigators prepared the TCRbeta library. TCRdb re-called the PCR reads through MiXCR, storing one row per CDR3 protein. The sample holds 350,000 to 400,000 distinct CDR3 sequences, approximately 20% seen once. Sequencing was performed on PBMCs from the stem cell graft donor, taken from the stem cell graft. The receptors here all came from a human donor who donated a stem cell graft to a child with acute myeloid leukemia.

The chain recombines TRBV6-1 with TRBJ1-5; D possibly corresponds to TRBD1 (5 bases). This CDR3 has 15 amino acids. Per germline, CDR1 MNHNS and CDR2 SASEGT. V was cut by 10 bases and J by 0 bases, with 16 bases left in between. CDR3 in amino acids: CATHRDRISNQPQHF. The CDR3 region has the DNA TGTGCCACCCATCGCGACAGAATTAGCAATCAGCCCCAGCATTTT.

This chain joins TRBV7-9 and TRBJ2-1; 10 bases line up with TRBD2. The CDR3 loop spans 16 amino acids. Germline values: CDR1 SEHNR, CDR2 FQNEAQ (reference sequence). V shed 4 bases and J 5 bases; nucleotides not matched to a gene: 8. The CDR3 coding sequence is TGTGCCAGCAGCTCTAACCTAGCGGGGGTGGACAATGAGCAGTTCTTC. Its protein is CASSSNLAGVDNEQFF.

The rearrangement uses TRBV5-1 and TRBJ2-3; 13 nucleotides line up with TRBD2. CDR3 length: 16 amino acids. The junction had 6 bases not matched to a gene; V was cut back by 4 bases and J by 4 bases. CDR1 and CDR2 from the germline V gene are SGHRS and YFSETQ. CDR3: CASSPTGTSGADTQYF. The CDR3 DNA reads TGCGCCAGCAGCCCCACCGGGACTAGCGGGGCAGATACGCAGTATTTT.

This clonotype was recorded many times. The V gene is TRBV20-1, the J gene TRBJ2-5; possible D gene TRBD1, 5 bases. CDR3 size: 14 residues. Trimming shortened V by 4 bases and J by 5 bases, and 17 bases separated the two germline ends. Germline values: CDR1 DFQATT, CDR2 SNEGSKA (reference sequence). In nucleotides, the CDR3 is TGCAGTGCTACATCTTCAACAGGTGATGAGACCCAGTACTTC. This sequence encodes CSATSSTGDETQYF.

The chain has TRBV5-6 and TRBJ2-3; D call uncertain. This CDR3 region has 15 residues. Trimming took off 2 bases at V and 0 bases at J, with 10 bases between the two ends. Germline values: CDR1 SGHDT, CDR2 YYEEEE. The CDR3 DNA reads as TGTGCCAGCAGCTTCGCAGGTCCAAGCACAGATACGCAGTATTTT. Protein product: CASSFAGPSTDTQYF.

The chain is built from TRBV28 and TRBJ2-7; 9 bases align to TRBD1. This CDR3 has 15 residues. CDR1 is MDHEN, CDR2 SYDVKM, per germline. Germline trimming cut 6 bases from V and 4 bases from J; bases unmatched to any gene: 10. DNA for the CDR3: TGTGCCAGCAGCAACGCCGGGACAGGGTATTACGAGCAGTACTTC. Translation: CASSNAGTGYYEQYF.

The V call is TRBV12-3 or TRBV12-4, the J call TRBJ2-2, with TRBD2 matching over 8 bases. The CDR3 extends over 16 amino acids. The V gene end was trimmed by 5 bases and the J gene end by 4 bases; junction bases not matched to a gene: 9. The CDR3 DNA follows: TGTGCCAGCAGTAGGGGACTAGAAGGGTCCACCGGGGAGCTGTTTTTT. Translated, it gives CASSRGLEGSTGELFF.

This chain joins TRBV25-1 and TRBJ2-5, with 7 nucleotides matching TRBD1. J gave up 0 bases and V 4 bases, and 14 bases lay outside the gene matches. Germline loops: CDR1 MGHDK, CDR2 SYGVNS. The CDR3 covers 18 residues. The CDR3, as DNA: TGTGCCAGCAGTGCCAGTCCCCCACGGACAGGAGACCAAGAGACCCAGTACTTC. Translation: CASSASPPRTGDQETQYF.

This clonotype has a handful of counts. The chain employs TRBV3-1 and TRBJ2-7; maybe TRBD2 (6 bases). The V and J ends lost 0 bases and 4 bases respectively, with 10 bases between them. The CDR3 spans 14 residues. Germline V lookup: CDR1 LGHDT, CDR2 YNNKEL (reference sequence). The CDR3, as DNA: TGTGCCAGCAGCCAAGATGCGGGGAGGTACGAGCAGTACTTC. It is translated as CASSQDAGRYEQYF.

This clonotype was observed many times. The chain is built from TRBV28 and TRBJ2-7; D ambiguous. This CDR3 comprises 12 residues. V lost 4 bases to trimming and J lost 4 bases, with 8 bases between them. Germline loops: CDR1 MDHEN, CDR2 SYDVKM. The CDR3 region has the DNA TGTGCCAGCAGTTCCCTCCGTTACGAGCAGTACTTC. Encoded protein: CASSSLRYEQYF.

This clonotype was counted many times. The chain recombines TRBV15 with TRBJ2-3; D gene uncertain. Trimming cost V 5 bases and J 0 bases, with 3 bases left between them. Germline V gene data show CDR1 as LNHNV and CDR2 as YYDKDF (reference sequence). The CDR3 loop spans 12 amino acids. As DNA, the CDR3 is TGTGCCACCAGCGGTAGCACAGATACGCAGTATTTT. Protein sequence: CATSGSTDTQYF.